This passage covers 27 T cell receptor beta chains from one sample sequenced in a study of cytomegalovirus exposure and HLA in healthy donors (dated by TCRdb to 2016 to 2017). Receptors were amplified or captured by the immunoSEQ multiplex PCR assay. The multiplex PCR relied on a mix of 60 forward primers for TCR Vbeta segments and 13 reverse primers for TCR Jbeta segments. Imported from immuneACCESS, the table was reduced by TCRdb to in-frame sequences with V and J called. These copies leave out some clones; in studies compared against another copy, an unresolved V gene accounts for under half, and the cause of the remainder is not known. This sample has roughly 99,000 clones in its table, and around 69% of those were observed once. Clones ranked in the top ten supply roughly 2% of the sample. The specimen sequenced was PBMCs. Source of these receptors: a young man in good health and CMV-seronegative.

J is TRBJ2-7 and V is TRBV6-1; a possible D gene is TRBD2 (5 bases). This CDR3 spans 14 amino acids. Trimming left V 2 bases short and J 5 bases short, with 13 bases between. Germline values: CDR1 MNHNS, CDR2 SASEGT. The CDR3 DNA is TGTGCCAGCAGTGAACGGAGGAGCGTAGACGAGCAGTACTTC. Encoded protein: CASSERRSVDEQYF.

The rearrangement links TRBV19 to TRBJ2-7; perhaps TRBD1 as D (6 bases). Germline CDR1 is LNHDA and CDR2 is SQIVND (reference sequence). The germline V and J ends were trimmed by 6 bases and 5 bases, with 11 bases remaining between them. This CDR3 has 12 residues. As DNA, the CDR3 is TGTGCCAGTAGCCACCGGGACAACGAGCAGTACTTC. As protein: CASSHRDNEQYF.

The chain carries TRBV4-1 and TRBJ2-5, with 8 positions matching TRBD1. The J call may be wrong; the DNA end is better matched by TRBJ2-7. Germline values: CDR1 MGHRA, CDR2 YSYEKL. The CDR3 consists of 15 residues. CDR3 amino acids: CASSLLDREDYEQYF. The CDR3 DNA follows: TGCGCCAGCAGCCTACTGGACAGGGAGGACTACGAGCAGTACTTC.

V gene TRBV9 combines with J gene TRBJ1-6; the match to TRBD1 covers 7 bases. V lost 2 bases to trimming and J lost 7 bases; unmatched junction nucleotides: 6. The CDR3 sequence is 15 residues long. The germline gives CDR1 SGDLS, CDR2 YYNGEE. CDR3 residues: CASSVGPGQNSPLHF. The CDR3 nucleotides read TGTGCCAGCAGCGTTGGTCCGGGACAGAATTCACCCCTCCACTTT.

This clone was found a few times. The rearrangement joins TRBV19 to TRBJ1-5; D ambiguous. The CDR3 contains 15 residues. Germline V gene lookup returns CDR1 LNHDA and CDR2 SQIVND (reference sequence). Trimming pared 6 bases from V and 2 bases from J, leaving 14 bases between. The CDR3 DNA follows: TGTGCCAGTAGGACGGCCGCGGCGGGCAATCAGCCCCAGCATTTT. Protein sequence: CASRTAAAGNQPQHF. Full variable domain (rest looked up from reference TRBV19 and TRBJ1-5): DGGITQSPKYLFRKEGQNVTLSCEQNLNHDAMYWYRQDPGQGLRLIYYSQIVNDFQKGDIAEGYSVSREKKESFPLTVTSAQKNPTAFYLCASRTAAAGNQPQHFGDGTRLSIL.

This clone was observed a handful of times. The V and J genes are TRBV4-2 and TRBJ2-2; TRBD1 matches 8 bases. Losses at the gene ends were 3 bases for V and 8 bases for J; bases not matched to a gene: 8. CDR1 and CDR2 (germline): LGHNA, YNFKEQ. The CDR3 runs to 15 residues. The CDR3 coding sequence is TGTGCCAGCAGCCAGCGGGGACAGGTGGATGGGGAGCTGTTTTTT. It encodes CASSQRGQVDGELFF.

The CDR3 loop is CASSLPGLHTEAFF. The CDR3 nucleotides are TGTGCCAGCTCACTCCCGGGGTTACACACTGAAGCTTTCTTT. The V call is TRBV18, the J call TRBJ1-1; D not certain. V shed 4 bases and J shed 3 bases, with 12 bases lying between them. The CDR3 contains 14 residues. The V gene's germline CDR1 is KGHSH and CDR2 LQKENI.

The V gene is TRBV7-8, the J gene TRBJ2-1, with 16 bases aligning to TRBD2. With 4 bases clipped from V and 6 bases from J, the junction kept 9 bases outside the gene matches. Germline loops: CDR1 SGHVS, CDR2 FQNEAQ. This CDR3 has 18 amino acids. CDR3 coding DNA: TGTGCCAGCAGCTCACTGGGACTAGCGGGGGGGCACCGCAATGAGCAGTTCTTC. Encoded protein: CASSSLGLAGGHRNEQFF.

This clone was picked up one time. The V call is TRBV13, the J call TRBJ2-1; 12 bases are a match to TRBD2. Looked up from germline, CDR1 is PRHDT and CDR2 is FYEKMQ (reference sequence). The CDR3 is 16 amino acids. V was pared by 4 bases and J by 9 bases, with 10 bases of the junction left unmatched. The CDR3 nucleotides read TGTGCCAGCAGCTCCGGCAGACTAGCGGGGGATAGTGAGCAGTTCTTC. This codes for CASSSGRLAGDSEQFF.

The table lists this clone with a few counts. The chain recombines TRBV7-9 with TRBJ2-5; D might be TRBD1 (6 bases). Per germline, CDR1 SEHNR and CDR2 FQNEAQ (reference sequence). CDR3 size: 17 residues. Deletions cut 3 bases from V and 5 bases from J, with 22 bases between. The CDR3, as DNA: TGTGCCAGCAGCTTTTCCCCACGACGGACAGTGCGGGAGACCCAGTACTTC. The encoded protein is CASSFSPRRTVRETQYF. The full variable domain, in which reference TRBV7-9 and TRBJ2-5 provide the parts outside the CDR3, is DTGVSQNPRHKITKRGQNVTFRCDPISEHNRLYWYRQTLGQGPEFLTYFQNEAQLEKSRLLSDRFSAERPKGSFSTLEIQRTEQGDSAMYLCASSFSPRRTVRETQYFGPGTRLLVL.

The chain carries TRBV5-1 and TRBJ1-3, with D uncertain. The CDR3 extends over 15 amino acids. The germline CDR1 and CDR2 sequences are SGHRS and YFSETQ. V gave up 3 bases and J gave up 0 bases, with 10 bases separating them. The CDR3 sequence is CASSSGRDSGNTIYF. The DNA of the CDR3 is TGCGCCAGCAGCTCCGGACGGGACTCTGGAAACACCATATATTTT.

The chain carries TRBV19 and TRBJ2-7; 7 positions match TRBD2. Germline V lookup: CDR1 LNHDA, CDR2 SQIVND (reference sequence). V gave up 5 bases and J gave up 2 bases; unmatched junction bases: 9. CDR3 length equals 15 residues. The CDR3 nucleotides read TGTGCCAGTAGTGCCTCCTGGGGGGGGGCCTACGAGCAGTACTTC. Translation gives CASSASWGGAYEQYF.

V is TRBV13 and J is TRBJ1-6; 7 nucleotides line up with TRBD1. The CDR3 runs to 14 residues. Germline V gene sequence: CDR1 PRHDT, CDR2 FYEKMQ (reference sequence). After removal of 3 bases from V and 7 bases from J, the junction contained 3 bases not matched to a gene. The CDR3 sequence: CASSLGQLNSPLHF. The CDR3 region has the DNA TGTGCCAGCAGCTTGGGACAGCTAAATTCACCCCTCCACTTT.

The chain is built from TRBV9 and TRBJ1-3; D may be TRBD1 (5 bases). V was cut by 3 bases and J by 7 bases, with 14 bases left in between. CDR1 and CDR2 from the germline V gene are SGDLS and YYNGEE. The CDR3 covers 14 residues. The CDR3 is CASSGGGSSNTIYF. DNA for the CDR3: TGTGCCAGCAGCGGGGGGGGTAGCAGTAACACCATATATTTT.

This chain links TRBV4-2 with TRBJ1-3; tentatively, D is TRBD1 (5 bases). The V gene lost 4 bases and the J gene lost 2 bases, with 15 bases spanning the gap. Germline V lookup: CDR1 LGHNA, CDR2 YNFKEQ. This CDR3 contains 16 residues. CDR3 residues: CASSLSREITGNTIYF. Here the CDR3 DNA reads TGTGCCAGCAGCCTAAGCAGGGAAATCACTGGAAACACCATATATTTT.

The chain joins TRBV6-6 to TRBJ1-1; 7 nucleotides align to TRBD1. Trimming at V came to 7 bases and at J to 5 bases, leaving 7 bases not matched to a gene. Germline CDR1 MNHNY, CDR2 SVGAGI (reference sequence). This CDR3 region has 13 residues. The CDR3, as DNA: TGTGCCAGCACCTGGACAGGCGGGACTGAAGCTTTCTTT. Its translation: CASTWTGGTEAFF.

This chain uses TRBV18 with TRBJ2-7, with 8 bases lining up with TRBD1. V lost 2 bases, J lost 5 bases, and 5 bases stayed unmatched. The germline gives CDR1 KGHSH, CDR2 LQKENI. The CDR3 length is 14 residues. The CDR3 nucleotides read TGTGCCAGCTCACCAGGACAGGGCGCGCACGAGCAGTACTTC. Amino acid sequence: CASSPGQGAHEQYF. Together with reference TRBV18 and TRBJ2-7, the CDR3 gives the full variable domain: NAGVMQNPRHLVRRRGQEARLRCSPMKGHSHVYWYRQLPEEGLKFMVYLQKENIIDESGMPKERFSAEFPKEGPSILRIQQVVRGDSAAYFCASSPGQGAHEQYFGPGTRLTVT.

J is TRBJ2-3 and V is TRBV9; the match to TRBD2 covers 7 bases. This CDR3 region has 16 residues. The germline V gene encodes CDR1 SGDLS and CDR2 YYNGEE. The trim removed 0 bases at V and 2 bases at J, leaving 6 bases unmatched. The CDR3 sequence is CASSVGASGYTDTQYF. CDR3 nucleotides: TGTGCCAGCAGCGTAGGGGCTAGCGGCTACACAGATACGCAGTATTTT.

This clone has only one observation. The junction departs from the called germline gene at one end, perhaps through a read error. The V and J genes are TRBV5-4 and TRBJ1-2; maybe TRBD1 (5 bases). Looked up from germline, CDR1 is SGHNT and CDR2 is YYREEE (reference sequence). This CDR3 has 14 amino acids. In nucleotides, the CDR3 is TGTGCCAATTTTCTCGACAGCATTCTCTATGGCTACCCCTTC. It specifies CANFLDSILYGYPF.

This clone was counted many times. This chain uses TRBV6-6 with TRBJ1-5; D might be TRBD1 (5 bases). CDR3 length: 13 amino acids. Germline CDR1 is MNHNY and CDR2 is SVGAGI (reference sequence). Trimming took 1 base from V and 5 from J, leaving 6 bases between them. CDR3 DNA sequence: TGTGCCAGCAGTTACTTAGGGGATCAGCCCCAGCATTTT. This codes for CASSYLGDQPQHF.

The chain recombines TRBV7-3 with TRBJ2-6, with TRBD2 identical over 7 bases. The ends lost 5 bases at V and 2 bases at J; junction bases unmatched: 6. There are 16 residues in the CDR3. Germline V gene lookup returns CDR1 SGHTA and CDR2 FQGTGA. The CDR3 here is CASSQSAGAGANVLTF. The CDR3 coding sequence is TGTGCCAGCAGCCAAAGTGCGGGGGCTGGGGCCAACGTCCTGACTTTC.

The chain is built from TRBV19 and TRBJ2-7; 7 nucleotides agree with TRBD1. There are 14 residues in the CDR3. The ends lost 5 bases at V and 0 bases at J; junction bases unmatched: 4. The germline gives CDR1 LNHDA, CDR2 SQIVND (reference sequence). The CDR3 nucleotides read TGTGCCAGTAGTCAGGACAGGTTCTCCTACGAGCAGTACTTC. This codes for CASSQDRFSYEQYF.

This clone occurred once. This chain connects TRBV5-1 to TRBJ2-1; TRBD2 matches at 8 bases. J was trimmed by 3 bases and V by 6 bases; bases with no gene match: 8. There are 15 residues in the CDR3. Germline V gene sequence: CDR1 SGHRS, CDR2 YFSETQ. CDR3 sequence (DNA): TGCGCCAGCACATCGGGGGGGGGTATCTACAATGAGCAGTTCTTC. Translated: CASTSGGGIYNEQFF.

This clone was counted once. The chain has TRBV9 and TRBJ2-7; 7 bases agree with TRBD1. The CDR3 loop spans 14 amino acids. Unmatched junction bases numbered 6, after V lost 3 bases and J lost 3 bases. From germline, CDR1 is SGDLS and CDR2 YYNGEE. The CDR3 bases are TGTGCCAGCAGCGAAACCGGACAGGTCTACGAGCAGTACTTC. Protein product: CASSETGQVYEQYF.

A few counts support this clone. Here the CDR3 DNA reads TGTGCCAGCAGCCCAGGGACAGGCTTCGATGAGCAGTTCTTC. Translating it yields CASSPGTGFDEQFF. This rearrangement joins TRBV9 to TRBJ2-1; 8 positions agree with TRBD1. Unmatched junction bases numbered 8, after V lost 4 bases and J lost 8 bases. The CDR3 has 14 residues. The germline gives CDR1 SGDLS, CDR2 YYNGEE.

This clone showed up just once. V is TRBV19 and J is TRBJ2-6, with D tentatively TRBD1 (5 bases). The CDR3 covers 17 residues. Germline values: CDR1 LNHDA, CDR2 SQIVND (reference sequence). Trimming cost V 6 bases and J 0 bases, with 15 bases left between them. Written as DNA, the CDR3 is TGTGCCAGTAGAAGGACAACGATCAGCTCTGGGGCCAACGTCCTGACTTTC. This encodes CASRRTTISSGANVLTF. The complete variable domain, with remaining parts taken from reference TRBV19 and TRBJ2-6, reads DGGITQSPKYLFRKEGQNVTLSCEQNLNHDAMYWYRQDPGQGLRLIYYSQIVNDFQKGDIAEGYSVSREKKESFPLTVTSAQKNPTAFYLCASRRTTISSGANVLTFGAGSRLTVL.

V and J are TRBV5-4 and TRBJ2-1; D gene uncertain. The CDR3 totals 11 residues. V was clipped by 2 bases and J by 7 bases, with 4 bases between them. Germline CDR1 reads SGHNT; CDR2 reads YYREEE (reference sequence). CDR3: CASSFSNEQFF. In DNA, the CDR3 is TGTGCCAGCAGCTTTTCAAATGAGCAGTTCTTC.